These 31 T cell receptor beta chains originate from one sample sequenced in a study of cytomegalovirus exposure and HLA in healthy donors. This PCR relied on a set of 60 Vbeta primers and 13 Jbeta primers. Clones were read by immunoSEQ multiplex PCR, and TCRdb kept only the in-frame ones, dropping some. The sample has 40,000 or so clones; approximately 75% are singletons. The sample taken for sequencing was PBMCs. Receptor source: a man aged 35 to 55 in good health and CMV-seronegative.

This chain joins TRBV7-2 and TRBJ1-2; a weak D match, TRBD1 (5 bases). The germline CDR1 and CDR2 sequences are SGHTA and FQGNSA. V lost 2 bases, J lost 4 bases, and 5 bases lay in between. The length of the CDR3 is 12 residues. For the CDR3, the DNA is TGTGCCAGCAGCTTAACAGGCTATGGCTACACCTTC. This codes for CASSLTGYGYTF.

This clone was seen once. This chain connects TRBV11-2 to TRBJ1-4; 8 positions match TRBD1. CDR1 and CDR2 (germline): SGHAT, FQNNGV. V trimming: 5 bases; J trimming: 6 bases; junction bases outside the gene matches: 5. This CDR3 contains 14 residues. CDR3 nucleotide sequence: TGTGCCAGCAGCCTCACAGGGGGAGATGAAAAACTGTTTTTT. Translation gives CASSLTGGDEKLFF.

V is TRBV6-6 and J is TRBJ2-1; a possible D gene is TRBD2 (5 bases). Germline CDR1 is MNHNY and CDR2 is SVGAGI (reference sequence). The V gene lost 2 bases and the J gene lost 5 bases, with 16 bases spanning the gap. This CDR3 comprises 16 residues. CDR3 amino acids: CASSYQVLAPHNEQFF. CDR3 DNA: TGTGCCAGCAGTTACCAGGTTCTAGCACCTCACAATGAGCAGTTCTTC.

This rearrangement joins TRBV25-1 to TRBJ1-1; D may be TRBD1 (5 bases). V dropped 4 bases and J dropped 7 bases, with 16 bases sitting between them. From germline, CDR1 is MGHDK and CDR2 SYGVNS. This CDR3 has 14 residues. CDR3 residues: CASSAIPSRGEAFF. CDR3 coding DNA: TGTGCCAGCAGTGCTATCCCTTCTAGGGGTGAAGCTTTCTTT.

The chain joins TRBV7-8 to TRBJ2-3, with 16 positions matching TRBD2. The V and J ends lost 5 bases and 0 bases, in that order; junction bases with no gene match: 8. Looked up from germline, CDR1 is SGHVS and CDR2 is FQNEAQ. The CDR3 has 19 amino acids. The CDR3 loop is CASSPTGLAGGRSTDTQYF. In DNA form, the CDR3 reads TGTGCCAGCAGCCCGACGGGACTAGCGGGGGGGCGGAGCACAGATACGCAGTATTTT.

This chain connects TRBV6-5 to TRBJ1-1; D is unresolved. The CDR3 extends over 13 amino acids. Germline V gene lookup returns CDR1 MNHEY and CDR2 SVGAGI. Trimming took off 3 bases at V and 0 bases at J, with 5 bases between the two ends. The CDR3 here is CASSYQVNTEAFF. In DNA form, the CDR3 reads TGTGCCAGCAGTTATCAGGTGAACACTGAAGCTTTCTTT.

This chain links TRBV28 with TRBJ1-2; 7 bases agree with TRBD1. CDR3 length: 14 amino acids. Germline lookup yields CDR1 MDHEN and CDR2 SYDVKM. V shed 6 bases and J 1 base; nucleotides not matched to a gene: 5. The CDR3 DNA follows: TGTGCCAGCAGCCAGGGGACAGTTAACTATGGCTACACCTTC. Its protein product is CASSQGTVNYGYTF.

The CDR3 here is CASSVEGSSKNIQYF. For the CDR3, the DNA is TGTGCCAGCAGCGTAGAGGGGTCATCCAAAAACATTCAGTACTTC. J is TRBJ2-4 and V is TRBV9, with a weak D call TRBD1 (5 bases). Germline values: CDR1 SGDLS, CDR2 YYNGEE. The ends were cut back, 0 bases at V and 2 bases at J, with 9 bases in the middle. This CDR3 spans 15 amino acids.

The chain is built from TRBV6-1 and TRBJ2-7, with 9 bases fitting TRBD1. V gave up 7 bases and J gave up 1 base; unmatched junction bases: 2. The CDR3 spans 13 residues. Per the germline V gene, CDR1 is MNHNS and CDR2 is SASEGT. The CDR3 sequence is CASKGQGSYEQYF. The CDR3 DNA is TGTGCCAGCAAGGGACAGGGATCCTACGAGCAGTACTTC.

In this sample, this clone turned up once. The rearrangement uses TRBV7-2 and TRBJ1-2; TRBD1 matches at 9 bases. V was pared by 1 base and J by 4 bases, with 1 base of the junction left unmatched. This CDR3 is 14 amino acids long. Germline-derived CDR1 and CDR2 are SGHTA and FQGNSA. In DNA form, the CDR3 reads TGTGCCAGCAGCTTAGGACAGGGGGGCTATGGCTACACCTTC. It translates to CASSLGQGGYGYTF.

The rearrangement links TRBV5-6 to TRBJ2-5; D possibly corresponds to TRBD1 (6 bases). The germline V gene encodes CDR1 SGHDT and CDR2 YYEEEE. The CDR3 loop spans 14 amino acids. The V end was cut by 0 bases, the J end by 6 bases, with 12 bases between. The DNA for the CDR3 is TGTGCCAGCAGCTTGGAACAGGGTCGGAAGACCCAGTACTTC. Translating gives CASSLEQGRKTQYF. Full variable domain (remainder filled in from reference TRBV5-6 and TRBJ2-5): DAGVTQSPTHLIKTRGQQVTLRCSPKSGHDTVSWYQQALGQGPQFIFQYYEEEERQRGNFPDRFSGHQFPNYSSELNVNALLLGDSALYLCASSLEQGRKTQYFGPGTRLLVL.

The chain links TRBV7-9 to TRBJ2-7; 9 bases align to TRBD1. The CDR3 runs 16 residues. Germline V gene data show CDR1 as SEHNR and CDR2 as FQNEAQ (reference sequence). The junction had 9 bases not matched to a gene; V was cut back by 1 base and J by 5 bases. CDR3 protein: CASSLVGTGISHEQYF. CDR3 nucleotides: TGTGCCAGCAGCTTAGTAGGGACAGGGATCAGTCACGAGCAGTACTTC.

The gene calls are TRBV5-4 and TRBJ2-7; 8 bases map to TRBD2. The junction had 4 bases not matched to a gene; V was cut back by 1 base and J by 7 bases. The CDR3 extends over 13 amino acids. In germline, CDR1 is SGHNT, CDR2 YYREEE (reference sequence). The CDR3 sequence: CASSLRGGREQYF. As DNA, the CDR3 is TGTGCCAGCAGCTTGCGGGGGGGCAGAGAGCAGTACTTC. Full variable domain (outside the CDR3, taken from reference TRBV5-4 and TRBJ2-7): ETGVTQSPTHLIKTRGQQVTLRCSSQSGHNTVSWYQQALGQGPQFIFQYYREEENGRGNFPPRFSGLQFPNYSSELNVNALELDDSALYLCASSLRGGREQYFGPGTRLTVT.

The genes are TRBV28 and TRBJ1-1; unclear D gene. CDR3 length: 15 residues. V was pared by 2 bases and J by 5 bases, with 15 bases between. Germline V gene data show CDR1 as MDHEN and CDR2 as SYDVKM. CDR3 sequence reads: CASSLVWMARTEAFF. In DNA form, the CDR3 reads TGTGCCAGCAGTTTAGTCTGGATGGCGAGGACTGAAGCTTTCTTT.

The chain joins TRBV18 to TRBJ1-2; the match to TRBD1 covers 11 bases. With 4 bases clipped from V and 0 bases from J, the junction kept 4 bases outside the gene matches. The length of the CDR3 is 16 residues. CDR1 and CDR2 from the germline V gene are KGHSH and LQKENI. This CDR3 is CASSLGQGATNYGYTF. CDR3 in DNA: TGTGCCAGCTCACTCGGACAGGGGGCGACTAACTATGGCTACACCTTC.

The J gene is TRBJ2-5, the V gene TRBV5-4; TRBD2 might be the D (7 bases). Trimming removed 9 bases at V and 7 bases at J, with 22 bases between. The CDR3 is 14 residues long. Germline CDR1 is SGHNT and CDR2 is YYREEE (reference sequence). The DNA of the CDR3 is TGTGCCACCCGGTCTGTGGGGGGGCGCGGGACCCAGTACTTC. Its protein product is CATRSVGGRGTQYF.

This clone was observed a few times. V and J are TRBV29-1 and TRBJ1-1; TRBD1 aligns across 7 bases. Per germline, CDR1 SQVTM and CDR2 ANQGSEA. Unmatched junction bases numbered 11, after V lost 4 bases and J lost 3 bases. The CDR3 spans 15 residues. Here the CDR3 DNA reads TGCAGCGTTGCAGGGGGAGTGAAAAGTGACACTGAAGCTTTCTTT. Translated, it gives CSVAGGVKSDTEAFF.

This chain connects TRBV4-1 to TRBJ2-3; TRBD1 matches at 12 bases. The junction had 15 bases not matched to a gene; V was cut back by 7 bases and J by 7 bases. Germline V gene data show CDR1 as MGHRA and CDR2 as YSYEKL. The CDR3 is made up of 17 amino acids. The CDR3, as DNA: TGCGCCAGCACCTTATCACCCGGGACAGGGGGCGTCAATACGCAGTATTTT. It translates to CASTLSPGTGGVNTQYF.

This chain connects TRBV7-9 to TRBJ1-5; D possibly corresponds to TRBD1 (5 bases). Trimming pared 2 bases from V and 5 bases from J, leaving 25 bases between. Germline values: CDR1 SEHNR, CDR2 FQNEAQ (reference sequence). The CDR3 sequence is 19 residues long. CDR3 sequence (DNA): TGTGCCAGCAGCTTACGTACGACGCCAGGGACCCCGGGGGATCAGCCCCAGCATTTT. It codes for CASSLRTTPGTPGDQPQHF. Combining the CDR3 with reference TRBV7-9 and TRBJ1-5 gives the whole variable domain DTGVSQNPRHKITKRGQNVTFRCDPISEHNRLYWYRQTLGQGPEFLTYFQNEAQLEKSRLLSDRFSAERPKGSFSTLEIQRTEQGDSAMYLCASSLRTTPGTPGDQPQHFGDGTRLSIL.

This clone was picked up one time. This sequence joins TRBV28 and TRBJ2-1, with D unresolved. This CDR3 contains 13 residues. Germline CDR1 MDHEN, CDR2 SYDVKM. Trimming shortened V by 3 bases and J by 5 bases, and 8 bases separated the two germline ends. As DNA, the CDR3 is TGTGCCAGCAGTTTGAGCGTGGACAATGAGCAGTTCTTC. This gives the protein CASSLSVDNEQFF.

This clone was seen a single time. The chain is built from TRBV7-9 and TRBJ2-3; D is ambiguous. There are 16 residues in the CDR3. The germline V gene encodes CDR1 SEHNR and CDR2 FQNEAQ (reference sequence). Trimming cost V 5 bases and J 2 bases, with 17 bases left between them. As DNA, the CDR3 is TGTGCCAGCAGCCCCCCGACTCTTCACTTCACAGATACGCAGTATTTT. As protein: CASSPPTLHFTDTQYF.

This clone was observed a handful of times. The chain uses TRBV5-1 and TRBJ2-1; D not certain. The CDR3 spans 15 residues. V lost 4 bases to trimming and J lost 1 base, with 12 bases between them. Germline V gene data show CDR1 as SGHRS and CDR2 as YFSETQ. CDR3 sequence: CASSRSLQSYNEQFF. For the CDR3, the DNA is TGCGCCAGCAGCCGGAGCCTCCAATCCTACAATGAGCAGTTCTTC.

This clone was counted a few times. V gene TRBV30 combines with J gene TRBJ1-1; D is perhaps TRBD1 (6 bases). Germline values: CDR1 GTSNPN, CDR2 SVGIG (reference sequence). The V gene lost 1 base and the J gene lost 0 bases, with 12 bases spanning the gap. CDR3 length: 15 amino acids. For the CDR3, the DNA is TGTGCCTGGAGTGGCACGGGACAAATGAACACTGAAGCTTTCTTT. It is translated as CAWSGTGQMNTEAFF.

V usage is TRBV6-6 and J usage is TRBJ1-5; 9 bases agree with TRBD1. J was trimmed by 7 bases and V by 6 bases; bases with no gene match: 7. CDR1 is MNHNY and CDR2 is SVGAGI in the germline V gene (reference sequence). CDR3 length equals 14 residues. The CDR3 DNA reads as TGTGCCAGCAGCCTGGACAGGGGCCTCCAGCCCCAGCATTTT. It codes for CASSLDRGLQPQHF.

The J gene is TRBJ2-3, the V gene TRBV7-2; D perhaps matches TRBD2 (5 bases). Germline V gene data show CDR1 as SGHTA and CDR2 as FQGNSA. With 4 bases removed from V and 0 bases from J, the gap between germline ends came to 11 bases. The CDR3 is made up of 15 amino acids. DNA of the CDR3: TGTGCCAGCAGCTCGAGCGGAACTAGCACAGATACGCAGTATTTT. Translated: CASSSSGTSTDTQYF.

This chain links TRBV5-3 with TRBJ2-7; 10 nucleotides match TRBD2. TRBV5-3 is sorted into the ORF group, with uncertain function. CDR3 length: 19 residues. V shed 4 bases and J 2 bases; nucleotides not matched to a gene: 18. DNA for the CDR3: TGTGCCAGAAGCGCCCCTAGCGGGGGCCCTAACAGAACCACCTACGAGCAGTACTTC. This translates into CARSAPSGGPNRTTYEQYF.

The J gene is TRBJ1-1, the V gene TRBV12-5; D might be TRBD1 (6 bases). Between the trimmed V and J ends, which lost 9 bases and 5 bases, there was a span of 19 bases. The CDR3 has 14 residues. Germline CDR1 LGHNT, CDR2 FRNRAP. Here the CDR3 reads CASRREGGGTEAFF. The CDR3 region has the DNA TGTGCTAGCAGGCGGGAGGGGGGAGGTACTGAAGCTTTCTTT. Supplemented by reference TRBV12-5 and TRBJ1-1, the full variable domain reads DARVTQTPRHKVTEMGQEVTMRCQPILGHNTVFWYRQTMMQGLELLAYFRNRAPLDDSGMPKDRFSAEMPDATLATLKIQPSEPRDSAVYFCASRREGGGTEAFFGQGTRLTVV.

This chain uses TRBV15 with TRBJ2-2, with TRBD2 matching 9 bases. This CDR3 spans 14 amino acids. The trim removed 8 bases at V and 1 base at J, leaving 2 bases unmatched. Germline CDR1 reads LNHNV; CDR2 reads YYDKDF (reference sequence). Written as DNA, the CDR3 is TGTGCCACCGGCGGGGGGGGGAACACCGGGGAGCTGTTTTTT. This gives the protein CATGGGGNTGELFF.

The gene calls are TRBV15 and TRBJ2-7; a weak D match, TRBD1 (6 bases). Germline CDR1 is LNHNV and CDR2 is YYDKDF (reference sequence). Deletions cut 0 bases from V and 0 bases from J, with 9 bases between. The CDR3 covers 15 residues. This chain's CDR3 is CATSRDRGNSYEQYF. DNA of the CDR3: TGTGCCACCAGCAGAGATAGGGGGAACTCCTACGAGCAGTACTTC.

The chain is built from TRBV6-5 and TRBJ1-1; the match to TRBD1 covers 9 bases. This CDR3 has 16 amino acids. The junction had 4 bases not matched to a gene; V was cut back by 0 bases and J by 2 bases. Germline CDR1 reads MNHEY; CDR2 reads SVGAGI. This CDR3 reads CASSYSGGQGNTEAFF. The CDR3 region has the DNA TGTGCCAGCAGTTACTCGGGGGGACAGGGTAACACTGAAGCTTTCTTT.

This clone was counted a few times. The V call is TRBV6-5, the J call TRBJ1-2; D might be TRBD1 (6 bases). CDR1 MNHEY and CDR2 SVGAGI come from the germline V gene. V gave up 6 bases and J gave up 6 bases, with 11 bases separating them. The CDR3 sequence is 12 residues long. CDR3 loop: CASSLRGDGYTF. The CDR3 nucleotides read TGTGCCAGCAGCCTCAGGGGAGATGGCTACACCTTC.